This T cell receptor beta chain was sequenced during a study of cytomegalovirus exposure and HLA in healthy donors. Study in general: A subsequent analysis reported that the roughly 120 validation repertoires were produced on the same platform that had also been used for the roughly 670 first-cohort repertoires. Points from the study as a whole: Associated with cytomegalovirus, according to the listing, were 150 to 200 TCR beta chains. Using the classifier, cytomegalovirus status was reportedly diagnosed with high specificity and sensitivity.

Germline V lookup: CDR1 LGHNA, CDR2 YNFKEQ. The V end was cut by 0 bases, the J end by 5 bases, with 14 bases between. This CDR3 contains 15 residues. The 120-subject validation cohort, separate from the approximately 660-subject first cohort, included the donors. This clone showed up just once. The antigen is unknown. Method: immunoSEQ multiplex PCR; TCRdb's copy keeps in-frame clones and lacks some. Counted here are 110,000 or so clones, approximately 90% occurring once; the ten biggest clones make up 4% to 5.5%. V is TRBV4-2 and J is TRBJ2-7; D gene unclear. The specimen sequenced was PBMCs. This clonotype was sampled from a man aged 18-30 years in good health and CMV-seropositive. The CDR3 loop is CASSQDKRKEDEQYF. DNA of the CDR3: TGTGCCAGCAGCCAAGATAAAAGGAAAGAGGACGAGCAGTACTTC.